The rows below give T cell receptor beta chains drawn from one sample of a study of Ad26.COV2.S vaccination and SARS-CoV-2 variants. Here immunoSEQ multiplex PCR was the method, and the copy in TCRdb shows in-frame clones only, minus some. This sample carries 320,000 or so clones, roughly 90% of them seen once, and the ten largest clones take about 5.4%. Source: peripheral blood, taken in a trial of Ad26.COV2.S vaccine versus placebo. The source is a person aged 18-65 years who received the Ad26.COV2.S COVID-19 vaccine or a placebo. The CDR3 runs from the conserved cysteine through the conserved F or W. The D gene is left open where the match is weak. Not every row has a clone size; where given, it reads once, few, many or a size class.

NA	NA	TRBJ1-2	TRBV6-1	TGTGCCAGCAGTGAAGCATCAGGAGCGCCAACTAGGGGCTACACCTTC	CASSEASGAPTRGYTF
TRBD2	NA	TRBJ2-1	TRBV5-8	TGTGCCAGCAGCTTGGCAGCTAGCGGGGGAAACAATGAGCAGTTCTTC	CASSLAASGGNNEQFF
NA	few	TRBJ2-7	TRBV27	TGTGCCAGCAGTTCGACCCGGATTCCTTACGAGCAGTACTTC	CASSSTRIPYEQYF
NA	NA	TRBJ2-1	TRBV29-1	TGCAGCGTTGAAGGAATCACGGGCCTCCCCGTCTACAATGAGCAGTTCTTC	CSVEGITGLPVYNEQFF
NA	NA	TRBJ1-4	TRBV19	TGTGCCAGTATGGCGCGGGGGAGGGGGAATGAAAAACTGTTTTTT	CASMARGRGNEKLFF
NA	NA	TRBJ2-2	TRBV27	TGTGCCAGCAGTGAATCGTCACCGAGGGGGAGCGGGGAGCTGTTTTTT	CASSESSPRGSGELFF
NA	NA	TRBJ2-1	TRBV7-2	TGTGCCAGCAGCTCCCCCCGTGGTGGACAGAGCTCCTACAATGAGCAGTTCTTC	CASSSPRGGQSSYNEQFF
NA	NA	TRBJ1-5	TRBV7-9	TGTGCCAGCAGCTCGTCGACAGGATATCAGCCCCAGCATTTT	CASSSSTGYQPQHF
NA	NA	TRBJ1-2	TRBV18	TGTGCCAGCTCACCACCGGTTGGGGGCGCGGGTCCTGGCTACACCTTC	CASSPPVGGAGPGYTF
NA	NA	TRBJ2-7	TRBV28	TGTGCCAGCGGATCGGGCTTTAACTACGAGCAGTACTTC	CASGSGFNYEQYF
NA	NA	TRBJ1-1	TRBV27	TGTGCCAGCAGCTACACACAGATTAACACTGAAGCTTTCTTT	CASSYTQINTEAFF
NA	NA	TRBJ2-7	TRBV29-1	TGCAGCGTTGTGTGGGCGTCCGCGGAACCCTACGAGCAGTACTTC	CSVVWASAEPYEQYF